This T cell receptor beta chain was captured by sequencing in a study of CD8 T cells in ankylosing spondylitis (dated by TCRdb to between 2016 and 2019). For context, the study as a whole: The study profiled T cell receptor beta repertoires in healthy donors and ankylosing spondylitis patients to find disease-linked TCR variants. The full study cohort comprised 25 or so ankylosing spondylitis patients and approximately 100 healthy donors. Peripheral blood was sampled, and synovial fluid was additionally collected from ankylosing spondylitis patients. Findings and caveats that apply to the study as a whole: The disease-linked clones were reported to be significantly enriched in matched synovial fluid samples from ankylosing spondylitis patients. A CD8+ phenotype was shown by the disease-linked clones, which were found at relatively low frequencies in peripheral blood. Blood from ankylosing spondylitis patients appeared to be characterized by a TCR beta motif made up of several highly homologous amino acid variants. Some motif variants were previously reported in synovial fluid and blood of reactive arthritis patients, suggesting common disease-initiation mechanisms.

Sequencing used an Illumina MiSeq. Quantitative 5'-RACE with molecular barcodes was the method used to prepare the TCR beta libraries. The source study handled its data this way. To identify disease-linked TCR variants, a new computational method was used, one built on a probabilistic model of VDJ rearrangement. The public reads were quality trimmed at Q25 with fastp and then assembled into clones with MiXCR by TCRdb, keeping productive beta chains. Under each unique CDR3 protein, matching rows form one entry showing the most common genes and DNA. The V and J calls were determined by TCRdb, not by the authors. The sample includes around 18,000 distinct CDR3 sequences, with 7.5% to 9.5% observed a single time. About a third of the sample rests with the top ten. The germline V gene (reference sequence) provides CDR1 SGHKS and CDR2 YYEKEE. V is shortened by 4 bases, J by 10 bases, and the region joining them spans 12 bases. The CDR3 contains 13 residues, cysteine and phenylalanine counted. The DNA shown is the 39-base CDR3, in frame from base 1.

A few counts support this clonotype. Its specific antigen is unknown. No quality values exist for individual bases; no much larger clone is one base distant. This clonotype was sampled from a male donor with ankylosing spondylitis or in good health (not recorded which). The rearranged chain carries TRBV5-5 and TRBJ1-6; TRBD1 might be the D gene, on 5 matching bases. Input material: blood. The CDR3 has the sequence CASSPWGDSPLHF. The DNA is TGTGCCAGCAGCCCGTGGGGGGACTCACCCCTCCACTTT. Full variable domain (CDR3 extended with the reference TRBV5-5 and TRBJ1-6 proteins): DAGVTQSPTHLIKTRGQQVTLRCSPISGHKSVSWYQQVLGQGPQFIFQYYEKEERGRGNFPDRFSARQFPNYSSELNVNALLLGDSALYLCASSPWGDSPLHFGNGTRLTVT.